This T cell receptor (beta chain) was sequenced in a study of T cells in Graves' hyperthyroidism and ophthalmopathy. Study-level findings and limits: Model-based prediction identified ophthalmopathy a median about 7 months prior to its onset.

Amplified regions were TCR beta CDR3 sequences from RNA transcripts. During a first-round RT-PCR of the TCR CDR3, the HTBI primer set was used. Each CDR3 protein gets one entry after TCRdb re-called the multiplex PCR reads with MiXCR. The profile covers 550,000 to 650,000 distinct CDR3 sequences, with around 14% appearing a single time and around 5.4% taken by the ten largest. About this clonotype itself: The antigen is unknown.

Clinical symptoms, serum thyroxine and TRAb, thyroid ultrasound and orbital computed tomography together formed the diagnostic basis. The source is a woman aged 30 to 39 with Graves' hyperthyroidism that later progressed to Graves' ophthalmopathy. The sample consisted of blood.

CDR3 in amino acids: CASSWGLRDSPKAYNTQYF. CDR3 bases: TGTGCCAGCAGTTGGGGCCTCCGGGACTCACCTAAAGCTTATAATACGCAGTATTTT. The rearrangement joins TRBV6-1 to TRBJ2-3, with D possibly TRBD2 on 6 matching bases. The V gene's germline CDR1 is MNHNS and CDR2 SASEGT. V was pared by 5 bases and J by 7 bases, with 31 bases between. The CDR3 has 19 amino acids.